This TCR beta chain was found in a study of T cell responses to AZD1222 COVID-19 vaccine. General study findings and limits: After the peak T cell response, and only then, were repertoires sampled. Regions 160-218 and 743-854 held dominance among vaccine-associated CD4 TCRs, which spanned spike. Females made up more of the donors, who were largely white British, and clonal diversity may have come out too low. Seropositive AZD1222 recipients at baseline numbered only five to seven.

The germline CDR1 and CDR2 sequences are MDHEN and SYDVKM. The CDR3 is 15 amino acids. V was trimmed by 6 bases and J by 7 bases, leaving 21 bases between them. Turning to this clone: Antigen unknown.

Data came from immunoSEQ multiplex PCR; TCRdb stores just in-frame clones and leaves some out. The sample contains 100,000 or so clones, about nine tenths of which appear only once. The receptor comes from an adult in good health. The gene calls are TRBV28 and TRBJ1-1; D call uncertain. The sequencing used peripheral blood, collected on day 0 of AZD1222 vaccination. CDR3 sequence: CASREEGQLGFEAFF. The CDR3 bases are TGTGCCAGCAGAGAGGAGGGTCAGCTGGGTTTTGAAGCTTTCTTT.